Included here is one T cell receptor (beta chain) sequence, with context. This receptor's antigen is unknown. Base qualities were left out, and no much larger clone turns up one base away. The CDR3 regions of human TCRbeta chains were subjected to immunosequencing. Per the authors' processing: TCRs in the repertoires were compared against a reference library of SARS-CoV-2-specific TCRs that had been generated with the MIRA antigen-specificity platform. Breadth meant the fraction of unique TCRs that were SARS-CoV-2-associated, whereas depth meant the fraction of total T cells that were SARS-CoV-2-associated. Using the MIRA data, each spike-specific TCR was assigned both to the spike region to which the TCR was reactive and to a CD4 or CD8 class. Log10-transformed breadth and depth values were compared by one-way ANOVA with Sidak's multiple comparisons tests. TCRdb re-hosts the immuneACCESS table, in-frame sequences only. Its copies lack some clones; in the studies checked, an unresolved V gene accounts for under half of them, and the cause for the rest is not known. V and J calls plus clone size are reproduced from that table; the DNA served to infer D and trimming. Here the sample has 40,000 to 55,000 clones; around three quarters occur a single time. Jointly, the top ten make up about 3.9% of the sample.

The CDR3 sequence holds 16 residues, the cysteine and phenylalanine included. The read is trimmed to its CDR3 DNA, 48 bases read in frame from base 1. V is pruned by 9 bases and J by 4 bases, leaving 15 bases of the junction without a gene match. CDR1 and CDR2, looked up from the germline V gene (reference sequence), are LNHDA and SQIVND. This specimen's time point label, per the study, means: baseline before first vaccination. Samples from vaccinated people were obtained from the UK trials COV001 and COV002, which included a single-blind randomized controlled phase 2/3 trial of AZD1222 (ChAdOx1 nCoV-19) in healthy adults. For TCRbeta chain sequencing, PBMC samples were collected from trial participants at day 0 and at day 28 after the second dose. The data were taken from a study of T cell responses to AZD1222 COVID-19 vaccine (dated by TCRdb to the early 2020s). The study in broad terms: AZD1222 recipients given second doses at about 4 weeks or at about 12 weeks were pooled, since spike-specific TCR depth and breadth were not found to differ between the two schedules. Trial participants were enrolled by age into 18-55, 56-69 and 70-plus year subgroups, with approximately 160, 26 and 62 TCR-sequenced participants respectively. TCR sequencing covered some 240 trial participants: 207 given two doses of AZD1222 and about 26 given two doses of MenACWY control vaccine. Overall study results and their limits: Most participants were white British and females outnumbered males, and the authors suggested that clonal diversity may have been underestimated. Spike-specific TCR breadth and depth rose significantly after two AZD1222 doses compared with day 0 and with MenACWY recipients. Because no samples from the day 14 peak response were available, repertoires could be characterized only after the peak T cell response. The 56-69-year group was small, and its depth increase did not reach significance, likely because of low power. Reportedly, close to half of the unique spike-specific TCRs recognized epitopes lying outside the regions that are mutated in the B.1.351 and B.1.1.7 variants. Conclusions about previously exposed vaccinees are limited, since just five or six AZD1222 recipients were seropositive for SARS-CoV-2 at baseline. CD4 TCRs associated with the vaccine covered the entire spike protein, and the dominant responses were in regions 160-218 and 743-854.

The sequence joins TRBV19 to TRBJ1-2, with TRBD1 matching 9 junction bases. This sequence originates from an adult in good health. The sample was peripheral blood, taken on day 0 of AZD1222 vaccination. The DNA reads TGTGCCAGCTGCCCGATGATACCGGGACAGGGCTATGGCTACACCTTC. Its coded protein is CASCPMIPGQGYGYTF.